One and the same sample provided the 27 T cell receptor beta chains below, sequenced in a study of technical replicates of blood from several donors. Method: immunoSEQ multiplex PCR; TCRdb's copy keeps in-frame clones and lacks some. The sample shows roughly 74,000 clones, 90% to 95% of them seen only once. Source material: T cells isolated from PBMCs. These receptors came from a human donor in good health.

The CDR3 loop reads CASSLGGQGGEQYF. CDR3 DNA sequence: TGTGCCAGCAGTTTAGGAGGACAGGGGGGCGAGCAGTACTTC. This sequence joins TRBV27 and TRBJ2-7; 10 positions match TRBD1. The CDR3 contains 14 residues. Trimming cost V 2 bases and J 6 bases; bases outside gene matches: 4. The germline gives CDR1 MNHEY, CDR2 SMNVEV (reference sequence).

The chain recombines TRBV6-1 with TRBJ1-4; tentatively, D is TRBD1 (5 bases). Per germline, CDR1 MNHNS and CDR2 SASEGT. The CDR3 runs to 14 residues. V shed 5 bases and J shed 8 bases, with 15 bases lying between them. CDR3 nucleotides: TGTGCCAGCAGTAGGGGAGGGGATAAGGAAAAACTGTTTTTT. Its protein product is CASSRGGDKEKLFF.

The rearrangement uses TRBV7-9 and TRBJ1-5; 7 bases are shared with TRBD1. The trim removed 3 bases at V and 12 bases at J, leaving 5 bases unmatched. CDR1 SEHNR and CDR2 FQNEAQ come from the germline V gene (reference sequence). CDR3 length: 12 residues. The CDR3 bases are TGTGCCAGCAGCTTGGGGACAGATCACCAGCATTTT. It specifies CASSLGTDHQHF.

CDR3 nucleotide sequence: TGTGCCGCCCGGGAGGGGGTCAATCAGCCCCAGCATTTT. Translated, it gives CAAREGVNQPQHF. This chain joins TRBV27 and TRBJ1-5; possibly TRBD1 for D (6 bases). Germline lookup yields CDR1 MNHEY and CDR2 SMNVEV (reference sequence). Trimming took 11 bases from V and 3 from J, leaving 14 bases between them. The CDR3 length is 13 residues.

The J gene is TRBJ2-1, the V gene TRBV7-3; D is possibly TRBD1 (6 bases). CDR1 is SGHTA and CDR2 is FQGTGA in the germline V gene. V was shortened by 3 bases and J by 0 bases, with 15 bases between the two germline ends. This CDR3 contains 17 residues. The CDR3 DNA reads as TGTGCCAGCAGCTTGACCACAGGGATCGCCTCCTACAATGAGCAGTTCTTC. This sequence encodes CASSLTTGIASYNEQFF.

The chain couples TRBV5-1 to TRBJ2-5; 7 bases fit TRBD2. Losses at the gene ends were 4 bases for V and 3 bases for J; bases not matched to a gene: 9. This CDR3 has 15 amino acids. Per germline, CDR1 SGHRS and CDR2 YFSETQ. The CDR3 protein is CASSRKREREETQYF. Here the CDR3 DNA reads TGCGCCAGCAGCCGGAAGCGGGAAAGGGAAGAGACCCAGTACTTC.

The chain's CDR3 is CVRSPQQGWNYGYTF. The CDR3 region has the DNA TGTGTCAGAAGCCCCCAGCAGGGGTGGAACTATGGCTACACCTTC. This chain links TRBV7-5 with TRBJ1-2; no DNA check was done on the table's D call, TRBD1. TRBV7-5 is a pseudogene. This CDR3 comprises 15 residues.

The chain is built from TRBV7-3 and TRBJ1-1; 12 bases are a match to TRBD1. V lost 0 bases to trimming and J lost 7 bases; unmatched junction nucleotides: 3. Germline CDR1 and CDR2: SGHTA and FQGTGA. This CDR3 is 15 amino acids long. The CDR3 is CASSLTGTGGSEAFF. The CDR3 DNA reads TGTGCCAGCAGCTTAACCGGGACAGGGGGCAGTGAAGCTTTCTTT. Combining the CDR3 with reference TRBV7-3 and TRBJ1-1 gives the whole variable domain GAGVSQTPSNKVTEKGKYVELRCDPISGHTALYWYRQSLGQGPEFLIYFQGTGAADDSGLPNDRFFAVRPEGSVSTLKIQRTERGDSAVYLCASSLTGTGGSEAFFGQGTRLTVV.

This rearrangement joins TRBV5-4 to TRBJ1-4; a weak D match, TRBD1 (5 bases). The germline gives CDR1 SGHNT, CDR2 YYREEE (reference sequence). The CDR3 is 15 amino acids. V was trimmed by 4 bases and J by 2 bases, leaving 12 bases between them. CDR3 protein: CASSGGTATNEKLFF. The CDR3 nucleotides are TGTGCCAGCAGCGGCGGGACGGCTACTAATGAAAAACTGTTTTTT.

V gene TRBV6-5 combines with J gene TRBJ2-1; unclear D gene. The CDR3 has 12 amino acids. Germline loops: CDR1 MNHEY, CDR2 SVGAGI. Trimming removed 6 bases from V and 12 bases from J, with 15 bases in between. CDR3 region: CASSTAQRGQFF. The CDR3 DNA reads as TGTGCCAGCAGCACTGCCCAGCGCGGGCAGTTCTTC.

The rearrangement links TRBV7-9 to TRBJ1-1; possible D gene TRBD1, 6 bases. V was pared by 5 bases and J by 6 bases, with 13 bases between. CDR1 and CDR2 (germline): SEHNR, FQNEAQ (reference sequence). This CDR3 is built from 13 residues. The CDR3 DNA reads TGTGCCAGCAGCCAGGGGTCCCGGGCTGAAGCTTTCTTT. It is translated as CASSQGSRAEAFF.

V gene TRBV6-6 combines with J gene TRBJ2-5; tentative D call: TRBD2 (7 bases). The CDR3 covers 12 residues. V was clipped by 11 bases and J by 4 bases, with 14 bases between them. In germline, CDR1 is MNHNY, CDR2 SVGAGI (reference sequence). Written as DNA, the CDR3 is TGTGCCGGAAAGGGGGGGGGAGAGACCCAGTACTTC. It is translated as CAGKGGGETQYF.

This clone was detected only a few times. This sequence joins TRBV7-3 and TRBJ1-1, with D tentatively TRBD1 (5 bases). CDR3 size: 15 residues. Germline V gene data show CDR1 as SGHTA and CDR2 as FQGTGA. Deletions cut 5 bases from V and 7 bases from J, with 20 bases between. CDR3 in DNA: TGTGCCAGCAGCATATCACCCGGGGCCGGGGGTGAAGCTTTCTTT. This sequence encodes CASSISPGAGGEAFF. Together with reference TRBV7-3 and TRBJ1-1, the CDR3 gives the full variable domain: GAGVSQTPSNKVTEKGKYVELRCDPISGHTALYWYRQSLGQGPEFLIYFQGTGAADDSGLPNDRFFAVRPEGSVSTLKIQRTERGDSAVYLCASSISPGAGGEAFFGQGTRLTVV.

The V gene is TRBV5-8, the J gene TRBJ2-1, with 10 nucleotides matching TRBD2. V dropped 0 bases and J dropped 5; count of bases not matched to a gene: 8. There are 17 residues in the CDR3. In germline, CDR1 is SGHTS, CDR2 YDEGEE. Written as DNA, the CDR3 is TGTGCCAGCAGCTTGGGCCCCCGAGGGACTAGCGACAATGAGCAGTTCTTC. Translated: CASSLGPRGTSDNEQFF.

V gene TRBV30 combines with J gene TRBJ1-3; D ambiguous. Looked up from germline, CDR1 is GTSNPN and CDR2 is SVGIG (reference sequence). The CDR3 has 13 residues. Deletions cut 2 bases from V and 2 bases from J, with 7 bases between. The CDR3 protein is CAWSLYTGNTIYF. CDR3 in DNA: TGTGCCTGGAGTCTCTATACTGGAAACACCATATATTTT. Together with reference TRBV30 and TRBJ1-3, the CDR3 gives the full variable domain: SQTIHQWPATLVQPVGSPLSLECTVEGTSNPNLYWYRQAAGRGLQLLFYSVGIGQISSEVPQNLSASRPQDRQFILSSKKLLLSDSGFYLCAWSLYTGNTIYFGEGSWLTVV.

The gene calls are TRBV10-3 and TRBJ1-2, with TRBD1 matching over 8 bases. The CDR3 extends over 15 amino acids. After removal of 3 bases from V and 8 bases from J, the junction contained 11 bases not matched to a gene. Germline V gives CDR1 ENHRY, CDR2 SYGVKD. The CDR3 here is CAISERGETGVGYTF. The DNA of the CDR3 is TGTGCCATCAGTGAAAGGGGGGAGACAGGGGTCGGCTACACCTTC.

This clone appeared once. The chain links TRBV29-1 to TRBJ2-7; TRBD2 might be the D (6 bases). V lost 0 bases and J lost 6, with 9 bases in between. The CDR3 sequence is 12 residues long. The V gene's germline CDR1 is SQVTM and CDR2 ANQGSEA. CDR3 protein: CSVEDGGVEQYF. The CDR3 region has the DNA TGCAGCGTTGAAGACGGGGGAGTCGAGCAGTACTTC.

The V and J genes are TRBV2 and TRBJ1-5; 7 bases map to TRBD1. V shed 6 bases and J 3 bases; nucleotides not matched to a gene: 5. The germline V gene encodes CDR1 SNHLY and CDR2 FYNNEI. This CDR3 comprises 14 residues. The CDR3 DNA is TGTGCCAGCAGCGGACAGGCATACAATCAGCCCCAGCATTTT. The encoded protein is CASSGQAYNQPQHF.

V and J are TRBV19 and TRBJ2-7; 8 nucleotides match TRBD2. The CDR3 extends over 14 amino acids. V shed 7 bases and J 2 bases; nucleotides not matched to a gene: 7. From germline, CDR1 is LNHDA and CDR2 SQIVND (reference sequence). The CDR3 reads CASKSSGYAYEQYF. The CDR3 nucleotides read TGTGCCAGTAAATCTAGCGGGTACGCCTACGAGCAGTACTTC.

V is TRBV2 and J is TRBJ1-3, with D unresolved. Germline values: CDR1 SNHLY, CDR2 FYNNEI. CDR3 size: 12 residues. The ends were cut back, 8 bases at V and 3 bases at J, with 8 bases in the middle. The CDR3 sequence: CASLVIGNTIYF. The CDR3 DNA is TGTGCCAGCCTAGTGATTGGAAACACCATATATTTT.

The chain is built from TRBV15 and TRBJ1-2; TRBD1 is a possible D gene (5 bases). The V end lost 4 bases, the J end lost 4 bases, and 10 bases lay between the germline ends. The CDR3 is 13 amino acids. The V gene's germline CDR1 is LNHNV and CDR2 YYDKDF (reference sequence). The CDR3 DNA reads TGTGCCACCAGCAAACAGGTGGGCTATGGCTACACCTTC. Protein product: CATSKQVGYGYTF.

The chain has TRBV9 and TRBJ2-1, with 7 nucleotides matching TRBD2. The CDR3 is 16 amino acids. The trim removed 0 bases at V and 2 bases at J, leaving 5 bases unmatched. CDR1 is SGDLS, CDR2 YYNGEE, per germline. In nucleotides, the CDR3 is TGTGCCAGCAGCGTAGAGGCGGGAGCCGCCTACAATGAGCAGTTCTTC. As protein: CASSVEAGAAYNEQFF. The full variable domain, completed using reference TRBV9 and TRBJ2-1, is DSGVTQTPKHLITATGQRVTLRCSPRSGDLSVYWYQQSLDQGLQFLIQYYNGEERAKGNILERFSAQQFPDLHSELNLSSLELGDSALYFCASSVEAGAAYNEQFFGPGTRLTVL.

Regarding this clone: One end of the junction varies from germline; a read error may be responsible. This chain links TRBV18 with TRBJ1-2, with 7 bases identical to TRBD1. The germline V gene has CDR1 KGHSH and CDR2 LQKENI. This CDR3 has 14 amino acids. The CDR3 sequence: CASTPGTDNYGYTF. The CDR3 DNA is TGTGCCAGCACACCAGGGACAGATAACTATGGCTACACCTTC.

As DNA, the CDR3 is TGTGCCAGCAGTTTATCGGGCAGGGCCTACACTGAAGCTTTCTTT. Its protein product is CASSLSGRAYTEAFF. J is TRBJ1-1 and V is TRBV27, with D maybe TRBD1 (5 bases). This CDR3 is built from 15 residues. Trimming took 0 bases from V and 3 from J, leaving 11 bases between them. Germline-derived CDR1 and CDR2 are MNHEY and SMNVEV (reference sequence).

This clone was counted a single time. This chain joins TRBV7-8 and TRBJ2-7; 7 nucleotides align to TRBD1. The germline V gene encodes CDR1 SGHVS and CDR2 FQNEAQ. This CDR3 has 13 amino acids. V shed 6 bases and J 9 bases; nucleotides not matched to a gene: 11. CDR3 amino acids: CASSSPGTAMQYF. DNA for the CDR3: TGTGCCAGCAGTTCGCCCGGGACAGCTATGCAGTACTTC.

This clone was recorded only once. The chain links TRBV2 to TRBJ2-1; tentative D call: TRBD2 (5 bases). Germline V CDR1 and CDR2: SNHLY, FYNNEI. This CDR3 is 16 amino acids long. Deletions cut 2 bases from V and 2 bases from J, with 13 bases between. CDR3 region: CASSERGAATYNEQFF. DNA for the CDR3: TGTGCCAGCAGTGAAAGAGGAGCGGCAACCTACAATGAGCAGTTCTTC.

This rearrangement joins TRBV28 to TRBJ1-2; no clear D gene. Trimming stripped 1 base from V and 6 bases from J, with 6 bases between. Per the germline V gene, CDR1 is MDHEN and CDR2 is SYDVKM. The CDR3 sequence is 12 residues long. In nucleotides, the CDR3 is TGTGCCAGCAGTTTATACGGGGATGGCTACACCTTC. Amino acid sequence: CASSLYGDGYTF.